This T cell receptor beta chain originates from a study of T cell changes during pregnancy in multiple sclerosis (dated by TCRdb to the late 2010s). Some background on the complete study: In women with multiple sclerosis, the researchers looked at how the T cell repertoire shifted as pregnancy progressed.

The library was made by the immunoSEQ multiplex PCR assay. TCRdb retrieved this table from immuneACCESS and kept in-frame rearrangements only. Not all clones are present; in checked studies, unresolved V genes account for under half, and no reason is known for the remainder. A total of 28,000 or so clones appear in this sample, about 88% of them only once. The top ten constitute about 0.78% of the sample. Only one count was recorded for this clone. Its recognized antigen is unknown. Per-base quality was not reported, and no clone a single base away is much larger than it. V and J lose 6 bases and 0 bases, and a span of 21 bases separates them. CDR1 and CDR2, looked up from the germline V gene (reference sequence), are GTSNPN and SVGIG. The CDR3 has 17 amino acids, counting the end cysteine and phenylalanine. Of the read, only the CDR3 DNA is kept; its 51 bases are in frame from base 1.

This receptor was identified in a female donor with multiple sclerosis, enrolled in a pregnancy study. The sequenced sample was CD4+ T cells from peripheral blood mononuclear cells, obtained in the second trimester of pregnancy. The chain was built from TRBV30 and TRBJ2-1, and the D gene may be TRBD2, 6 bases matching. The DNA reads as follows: TGTGCCTGCACTAGGCTCTGGGTAGCGGACTCCTACAATGAGCAGTTCTTC. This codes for CACTRLWVADSYNEQFF.